This entry lists 30 T cell receptor beta chains sequenced from one sample in a study of cytomegalovirus exposure and HLA in healthy donors. PCR amplification relied on 60 Vbeta primers (plus 13 Jbeta primers). Sequencing was performed with immunoSEQ multiplex PCR; in TCRdb, only in-frame clones are kept and a portion is missing. The data contain about 120,000 clones, over 70% of them singletons. Sequences were obtained from PBMCs. The receptors here all came from a female donor in good health and CMV-seropositive.

The chain joins TRBV11-2 to TRBJ2-4; 12 nucleotides line up with TRBD2. The CDR3 has 16 residues. Germline V gene data show CDR1 as SGHAT and CDR2 as FQNNGV. J gave up 9 bases and V 2 bases, and 8 bases lay outside the gene matches. The CDR3 region has the DNA TGTGCCAGCAGCTTACTAGCGGGGGGGCTAGTAGGCATTCAGTACTTC. Protein: CASSLLAGGLVGIQYF.

The V call is TRBV2, the J call TRBJ1-6; no firm D call. Deletions cut 8 bases from V and 0 bases from J, with 11 bases between. CDR3 length: 15 residues. The V gene's germline CDR1 is SNHLY and CDR2 FYNNEI. CDR3 in amino acids: CASELSSSYNSPLHF. The CDR3, as DNA: TGTGCCAGCGAACTTAGCAGCTCCTATAATTCACCCCTCCACTTT.

The rearrangement joins TRBV7-8 to TRBJ2-7; 8 bases fit TRBD2. The CDR3 has 14 amino acids. The V and J ends lost 3 bases and 2 bases, in that order; junction bases with no gene match: 3. CDR1 is SGHVS and CDR2 is FQNEAQ in the germline V gene. CDR3 amino acids: CASSLRGAPYEQYF. The CDR3 nucleotides read TGTGCCAGCAGCTTGCGGGGGGCCCCCTACGAGCAGTACTTC. Full variable domain (outside the CDR3, taken from reference TRBV7-8 and TRBJ2-7): GAGVSQSPRYKVAKRGQDVALRCDPISGHVSLFWYQQALGQGPEFLTYFQNEAQLDKSGLPSDRFFAERPEGSVSTLKIQRTQQEDSAVYLCASSLRGAPYEQYFGPGTRLTVT.

V usage is TRBV15 and J usage is TRBJ1-2; D remains ambiguous. V shed 3 bases and J shed 6 bases, with 11 bases lying between them. This CDR3 has 13 residues. Germline values: CDR1 LNHNV, CDR2 YYDKDF (reference sequence). The CDR3 sequence: CATSRAFPNGYTF. The CDR3, as DNA: TGTGCCACCAGCAGGGCCTTCCCCAATGGCTACACCTTC.

J is TRBJ2-5 and V is TRBV20-1; D is possibly TRBD1 (6 bases). The CDR3 has 10 amino acids. Germline V gene lookup returns CDR1 DFQATT and CDR2 SNEGSKA (reference sequence). V lost 6 bases, J lost 5 bases, and 7 bases lay in between. The CDR3 DNA is TGCAGTGCAAGGGGGGAGACCCAGTACTTC. Protein sequence: CSARGETQYF.

This chain links TRBV9 with TRBJ2-7; D may be TRBD1 (6 bases). This CDR3 contains 16 residues. Germline V CDR1 and CDR2: SGDLS, YYNGEE. The germline V and J ends were trimmed by 0 bases and 6 bases, with 19 bases remaining between them. CDR3 DNA: TGTGCCAGCAGCGTAGCTTCCAGGACAGCTGTGGGCGAGCAGTACTTC. It is translated as CASSVASRTAVGEQYF.

V and J are TRBV15 and TRBJ1-1, with a tentative D call TRBD1 (6 bases). CDR1 and CDR2 from the germline V gene are LNHNV and YYDKDF (reference sequence). The CDR3 runs 14 residues. The V end lost 0 bases, the J end lost 6 bases, and 11 bases lay between the germline ends. The CDR3 DNA follows: TGTGCCACCAGCAGAGAGGACAGCGCCGCTGAAGCTTTCTTT. Translation gives CATSREDSAAEAFF.

The chain has TRBV7-8 and TRBJ1-1; D remains unclear. This CDR3 spans 13 amino acids. Germline assignment: CDR1 SGHVS and CDR2 FQNEAQ. V was shortened by 4 bases and J by 1 base, with 7 bases between the two germline ends. The CDR3 nucleotides are TGTGCCAGCAGCTCCTTTAGGAACACTGAAGCTTTCTTT. It is translated as CASSSFRNTEAFF. Supplemented by reference TRBV7-8 and TRBJ1-1, the full variable domain reads GAGVSQSPRYKVAKRGQDVALRCDPISGHVSLFWYQQALGQGPEFLTYFQNEAQLDKSGLPSDRFFAERPEGSVSTLKIQRTQQEDSAVYLCASSSFRNTEAFFGQGTRLTVV.

J is TRBJ1-1 and V is TRBV5-1, with D tentatively TRBD1 (5 bases). V gave up 1 base and J gave up 7 bases, with 17 bases separating them. The CDR3 has 15 residues. CDR1 SGHRS and CDR2 YFSETQ come from the germline V gene. Written as DNA, the CDR3 is TGCGCCAGCAGCTTGCTGGACAACCACGGGAGTGAAGCTTTCTTT. It translates to CASSLLDNHGSEAFF. Using reference TRBV5-1 and TRBJ1-1 for the parts outside the CDR3, the full variable domain is KAGVTQTPRYLIKTRGQQVTLSCSPISGHRSVSWYQQTPGQGLQFLFEYFSETQRNKGNFPGRFSGRQFSNSRSEMNVSTLELGDSALYLCASSLLDNHGSEAFFGQGTRLTVV.

This clone came up once. J is TRBJ1-4 and V is TRBV4-2, with 9 bases identical to TRBD1. The CDR3 has 15 amino acids. The V segment lost 4 bases and the J segment 6 bases; nucleotides outside the gene matches: 6. Germline V gives CDR1 LGHNA, CDR2 YNFKEQ. Written as DNA, the CDR3 is TGTGCCAGCAGCCTTGCCCGGGACAGGGATGAAAAACTGTTTTTT. Its protein is CASSLARDRDEKLFF.

This chain links TRBV9 with TRBJ1-1; D gene uncertain. The germline gives CDR1 SGDLS, CDR2 YYNGEE. The CDR3 totals 16 residues. The germline V and J ends were trimmed by 4 bases and 2 bases, with 18 bases remaining between them. The DNA of the CDR3 is TGTGCCAGCAGCCCCCACGAGGGAGGGATAAACACTGAAGCTTTCTTT. Protein product: CASSPHEGGINTEAFF.

This chain uses TRBV15 with TRBJ2-7, with a weak D call TRBD1 (6 bases). This CDR3 contains 14 residues. Trimming left V 1 base short and J 10 bases short, with 17 bases between. Germline V gene lookup returns CDR1 LNHNV and CDR2 YYDKDF (reference sequence). Written as DNA, the CDR3 is TGTGCCACCAGCAGAGGTGGGACAAATTCCGACCAGTACTTC. This translates into CATSRGGTNSDQYF.

The chain has TRBV7-9 and TRBJ2-7; TRBD1 agrees at 8 bases. Germline lookup yields CDR1 SEHNR and CDR2 FQNEAQ (reference sequence). Trimming removed 5 bases from V and 3 bases from J; junction bases left unmatched: 12. This CDR3 comprises 16 residues. The chain's CDR3 is CASSIQGELTFYEQYF. CDR3 DNA: TGTGCCAGCAGCATACAGGGGGAGCTTACATTCTACGAGCAGTACTTC.

The V and J genes are TRBV7-8 and TRBJ1-2; D may be TRBD1 (6 bases). The CDR3 runs 15 residues. V lost 1 base and J lost 4, with 13 bases in between. The germline V gene encodes CDR1 SGHVS and CDR2 FQNEAQ. DNA of the CDR3: TGTGCCAGCAGCTTAGGGACAGTCCCGCCCTATGGCTACACCTTC. Its protein is CASSLGTVPPYGYTF.

This chain joins TRBV30 and TRBJ1-5, with D possibly TRBD1 on 5 matching bases. From germline, CDR1 is GTSNPN and CDR2 SVGIG (reference sequence). The germline V and J ends were trimmed by 5 bases and 1 base, with 12 bases remaining between them. The length of the CDR3 is 14 residues. CDR3 coding DNA: TGTGCCTGGGGGGAGGGGTTCAGCAATCAGCCCCAGCATTTT. As protein: CAWGEGFSNQPQHF. Combining the CDR3 with reference TRBV30 and TRBJ1-5 gives the whole variable domain SQTIHQWPATLVQPVGSPLSLECTVEGTSNPNLYWYRQAAGRGLQLLFYSVGIGQISSEVPQNLSASRPQDRQFILSSKKLLLSDSGFYLCAWGEGFSNQPQHFGDGTRLSIL.

The rearrangement links TRBV5-6 to TRBJ2-7, with 8 bases fitting TRBD1. The CDR3 is 15 amino acids. The germline CDR1 and CDR2 sequences are SGHDT and YYEEEE. The junction had 8 bases not matched to a gene; V was cut back by 3 bases and J by 3 bases. As DNA, the CDR3 is TGTGCCAGCAGCTCCCGGACAGGGACATACTACGAGCAGTACTTC. Translation: CASSSRTGTYYEQYF. Looking up the rest from reference TRBV5-6 and TRBJ2-7 gives the full variable domain: DAGVTQSPTHLIKTRGQQVTLRCSPKSGHDTVSWYQQALGQGPQFIFQYYEEEERQRGNFPDRFSGHQFPNYSSELNVNALLLGDSALYLCASSSRTGTYYEQYFGPGTRLTVT.

The gene calls are TRBV7-9 and TRBJ1-1; D unclear. The CDR3 has 15 residues. V lost 2 bases and J 0 bases, leaving 10 bases between the germline ends. Looked up from germline, CDR1 is SEHNR and CDR2 is FQNEAQ (reference sequence). The CDR3 coding sequence is TGTGCCAGCAGCTTATTTAGAGATATGAACACTGAAGCTTTCTTT. It codes for CASSLFRDMNTEAFF.

This clone appeared a few times. This sequence joins TRBV29-1 and TRBJ1-1, with 8 bases that match TRBD1. V lost 4 bases, J lost 3 bases, and 4 bases stayed unmatched. CDR1 is SQVTM, CDR2 ANQGSEA, per germline. This CDR3 comprises 13 residues. The CDR3 spells CSVAGQGHTEAFF. The DNA for the CDR3 is TGCAGCGTTGCAGGACAGGGACACACTGAAGCTTTCTTT.

This clone was counted a single time. The V call is TRBV28, the J call TRBJ1-2, with 7 bases lining up with TRBD1. With 6 bases clipped from V and 7 bases from J, the junction kept 5 bases outside the gene matches. Per the germline V gene, CDR1 is MDHEN and CDR2 is SYDVKM. The CDR3 consists of 12 residues. As DNA, the CDR3 is TGTGCCAGCAGGACAGGGCGCGGTGGCTACACCTTC. It translates to CASRTGRGGYTF.

The DNA for the CDR3 is TGTGCCAGCAGCTCTGGGACAGATTCTAGCACAGATACGCAGTATTTT. Encoded protein: CASSSGTDSSTDTQYF. The genes are TRBV11-3 and TRBJ2-3; 7 bases align to TRBD1. With V trimmed by 4 bases and J by 0 bases, 7 bases remained unmatched. The germline V gene encodes CDR1 SGHNT and CDR2 YENEEA. This CDR3 spans 16 amino acids.

This clone was detected only a few times. This sequence joins TRBV28 and TRBJ2-3; perhaps TRBD2 as D (6 bases). The CDR3 loop spans 13 amino acids. V lost 4 bases and J lost 3, with 8 bases in between. Germline assignment: CDR1 MDHEN and CDR2 SYDVKM. CDR3 sequence reads: CASSSGDTDTQYF. DNA of the CDR3: TGTGCCAGCAGTTCGGGGGATACAGATACGCAGTATTTT.

The V call is TRBV19, the J call TRBJ1-2; D is ambiguous. V gave up 4 bases and J gave up 4 bases, with 4 bases separating them. Germline V lookup: CDR1 LNHDA, CDR2 SQIVND (reference sequence). This CDR3 has 11 residues. The CDR3 loop reads CASSTFYGYTF. The CDR3 coding sequence is TGTGCCAGTAGTACCTTCTATGGCTACACCTTC. Filled out from reference TRBV19 and TRBJ1-2, the complete variable domain reads DGGITQSPKYLFRKEGQNVTLSCEQNLNHDAMYWYRQDPGQGLRLIYYSQIVNDFQKGDIAEGYSVSREKKESFPLTVTSAQKNPTAFYLCASSTFYGYTFGSGTRLTVV.

The rearrangement uses TRBV27 and TRBJ1-2; TRBD1 might be the D (6 bases). The germline gives CDR1 MNHEY, CDR2 SMNVEV (reference sequence). Trimming pared 3 bases from V and 6 bases from J, leaving 14 bases between. CDR3 size: 14 residues. The CDR3 reads CASSFWDTRDGYTF. The CDR3 DNA is TGTGCCAGCAGTTTTTGGGACACCCGTGATGGCTACACCTTC.

The V gene is TRBV19, the J gene TRBJ1-6; the D gene is possibly TRBD1 (5 bases). CDR3 length: 14 residues. The V and J ends lost 6 bases and 9 bases respectively, with 15 bases between them. Germline V gene data show CDR1 as LNHDA and CDR2 as SQIVND (reference sequence). The CDR3 sequence: CASSREGIASPLHF. The CDR3 DNA sequence: TGTGCCAGTAGCAGGGAGGGGATCGCTTCACCCCTCCACTTT. The variable domain in full, with the rest retrieved from reference TRBV19 and TRBJ1-6, is DGGITQSPKYLFRKEGQNVTLSCEQNLNHDAMYWYRQDPGQGLRLIYYSQIVNDFQKGDIAEGYSVSREKKESFPLTVTSAQKNPTAFYLCASSREGIASPLHFGNGTRLTVT.

The gene calls are TRBV5-1 and TRBJ2-5; 12 bases line up with TRBD2. The CDR3 has 14 residues. From germline, CDR1 is SGHRS and CDR2 YFSETQ. V shed 3 bases and J 5 bases; nucleotides not matched to a gene: 2. CDR3 in amino acids: CASSSSGGAETQYF. In DNA form, the CDR3 reads TGCGCCAGCAGCTCTAGCGGGGGGGCCGAGACCCAGTACTTC.

The gene calls are TRBV7-9 and TRBJ2-7, with TRBD1 matching over 8 bases. Germline CDR1 is SEHNR and CDR2 is FQNEAQ (reference sequence). Trimming took 5 bases from V and 9 from J; bases not matched to a gene: 6. CDR3 length: 12 amino acids. CDR3 in DNA: TGTGCCAGCAGCCGGACAGGGCAGTCGCAGTACTTC. It yields the protein CASSRTGQSQYF.

This clone was observed a handful of times. The rearrangement links TRBV10-3 to TRBJ1-2, with D possibly being TRBD1 (6 bases). Germline CDR1 is ENHRY and CDR2 is SYGVKD. The CDR3 spans 12 residues. V lost 8 bases and J lost 6, with 13 bases in between. The CDR3 DNA reads as TGTGCCATCGCTGATTGGGACAATGGCTACACCTTC. Translation: CAIADWDNGYTF.

The chain recombines TRBV7-2 with TRBJ2-2, with D hard to call. From germline, CDR1 is SGHTA and CDR2 FQGNSA. The CDR3 consists of 14 residues. Trimming took off 0 bases at V and 6 bases at J, with 8 bases between the two ends. The CDR3 DNA is TGTGCCAGCAGCTTAGCGCGGATTGCCGGGGAGCTGTTTTTT. Translation gives CASSLARIAGELFF.

The chain employs TRBV6-5 and TRBJ2-5, with D perhaps TRBD1 (5 bases). The germline V gene encodes CDR1 MNHEY and CDR2 SVGAGI. This CDR3 comprises 15 residues. V lost 4 bases to trimming and J lost 7 bases, with 19 bases between them. The CDR3 spells CASSSQGLTAGTQYF. CDR3 nucleotide sequence: TGTGCCAGCAGTTCCCAGGGCCTCACGGCTGGGACCCAGTACTTC.

The chain employs TRBV30 and TRBJ1-4, with a weak D call TRBD1 (5 bases). This CDR3 region has 14 residues. From germline, CDR1 is GTSNPN and CDR2 SVGIG (reference sequence). V gave up 4 bases and J gave up 0 bases, with 9 bases separating them. CDR3 amino acids: CAWNGGATNEKLFF. The CDR3 nucleotides read TGTGCCTGGAACGGAGGGGCAACTAATGAAAAACTGTTTTTT.